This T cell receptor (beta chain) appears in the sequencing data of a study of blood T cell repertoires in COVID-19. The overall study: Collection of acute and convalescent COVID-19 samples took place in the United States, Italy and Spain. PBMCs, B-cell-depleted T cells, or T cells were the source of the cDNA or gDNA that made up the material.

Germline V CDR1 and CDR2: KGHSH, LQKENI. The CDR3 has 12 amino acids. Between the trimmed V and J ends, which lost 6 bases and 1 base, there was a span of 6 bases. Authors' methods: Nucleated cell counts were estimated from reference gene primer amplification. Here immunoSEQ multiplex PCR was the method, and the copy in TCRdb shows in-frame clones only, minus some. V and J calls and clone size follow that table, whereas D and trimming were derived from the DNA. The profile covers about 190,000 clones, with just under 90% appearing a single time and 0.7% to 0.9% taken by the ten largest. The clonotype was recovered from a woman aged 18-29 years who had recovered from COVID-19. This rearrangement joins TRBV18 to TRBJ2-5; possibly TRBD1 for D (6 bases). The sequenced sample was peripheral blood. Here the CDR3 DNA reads TGTGCCAGCTCCAGGGGCCAAGAGACCCAGTACTTC. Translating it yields CASSRGQETQYF.